Sequencing of this TCR beta chain was carried out in a study of early T cells in non-severe SARS-CoV-2 infection. Whole-study context: Unsorted whole blood bulk RNA was sequenced, with unpaired chains.

Study-wide findings and caveats: Matching against VDJdb likely underestimated virus-specific expansions, favoring anti-spike CD8.

This clonotype came up a few times. Its antigen is currently unknown. TCRdb re-derived calls from the 5' RACE reads in MiXCR, one entry per CDR3 protein. The repertoire holds about 34,000 distinct CDR3 sequences, with 5.5% to 7.5% as singletons. Germline lookup yields CDR1 SNHLY and CDR2 FYNNEI. V lost 1 base, J lost 0 bases, and 11 bases stayed unmatched. The CDR3 has 19 residues. Sequencing used whole blood. The genes are TRBV2 and TRBJ2-3; 9 bases fit TRBD2. The TCR sequence derives from an adult who was a healthcare worker with PCR-confirmed SARS-CoV-2 infection or an uninfected control (not recorded which). The CDR3 sequence is CASSEELAGVIASTDTQYF. The CDR3 nucleotides are TGTGCCAGCAGTGAAGAATTAGCGGGGGTAATTGCTAGCACAGATACGCAGTATTTT.